This TCR beta chain was identified during a study of T cells in Graves' hyperthyroidism and ophthalmopathy. Study outcomes and limitations: Ophthalmopathy and stable hyperthyroidism were separated by a 13 V-J model. Most thyroid clonotypes expanded above 0.001 appeared in blood too.

The germline gives CDR1 SEHNR, CDR2 FQNEAQ (reference sequence). V lost 0 bases, J lost 16 bases, and 12 bases lay in between. The CDR3 runs to 12 residues. For Graves' hyperthyroidism to be stable, ophthalmopathy could not progress within 18 months. Investigators excluded patients with uncontrolled infection, other autoimmune disease, pregnancy or lactation. As concerns this clonotype: What it recognizes is unknown.

RNA transcripts served as the template for amplifying TCR beta CDR3 regions. The TCR CDR3 first-round RT-PCR relied on the HTBI primer set. In TCRdb, the multiplex PCR reads were re-called with MiXCR into one record per CDR3 protein. The data hold more than 40,000 distinct CDR3 sequences, with more than 40% observed a single time. The chain combines TRBV7-9 with TRBJ2-2; D is uncertain. The clonotype was recovered from a woman between 45 and 60 years old with Graves' hyperthyroidism. The sample comprised peripheral blood or thyroid tissue (not recorded which). In DNA form, the CDR3 reads TGTGCCAGCAGCTTAGCGAGCACGAAGCCGTTTTTT. Translated: CASSLASTKPFF.